A single sample gave rise to the 24 T cell receptor beta chains below, sequenced in a study of blood T cells in healthy people across ages. Through a sample-barcoded 5' primer and a J-beta primer mix, a second PCR was run for roughly 6 to 12 cycles. Via MiXCR, TCRdb re-called the 5' RACE reads, giving one row per CDR3 protein. The sample lists around 790,000 distinct CDR3 sequences; 40% to 50% were seen once. The sample was blood. The receptors here all came from a man in his 60s in good health.

This clonotype turned up a few times. The J gene is TRBJ2-3, the V gene TRBV24-1; D remains ambiguous. Germline values: CDR1 KGHDR, CDR2 SFDVKD. The V gene lost 4 bases and the J gene lost 1 base, with 5 bases spanning the gap. CDR3 size: 13 residues. CDR3 nucleotides: TGTGCCACCAGTGAGGGCCGCACAGATACGCAGTATTTT. It codes for CATSEGRTDTQYF.

This clonotype was picked up a small number of times. The chain recombines TRBV4-1 with TRBJ2-7; the D gene is possibly TRBD1 (6 bases). Germline CDR1 MGHRA, CDR2 YSYEKL. V lost 4 bases to trimming and J lost 4 bases, with 11 bases between them. This CDR3 has 13 amino acids. This chain's CDR3 is CASSLHRAYEQYF. In DNA form, the CDR3 reads TGCGCCAGCAGCCTTCACAGGGCTTACGAGCAGTACTTC.

V usage is TRBV7-3 and J usage is TRBJ2-1; D ambiguous. The V end lost 6 bases, the J end lost 0 bases, and 6 bases lay between the germline ends. The CDR3 sequence is 13 residues long. From germline, CDR1 is SGHTA and CDR2 FQGTGA. The DNA of the CDR3 is TGTGCCAGCAGACAATCCTCCTACAATGAGCAGTTCTTC. Its protein product is CASRQSSYNEQFF.

J is TRBJ1-1 and V is TRBV12-3 or TRBV12-4; D unclear. The CDR3 extends over 14 amino acids. V lost 6 bases and J 2 bases, leaving 13 bases between the germline ends. CDR3 sequence reads: CASSLWQTNTEAFF. The DNA for the CDR3 is TGTGCCAGCAGCCTGTGGCAGACAAACACTGAAGCTTTCTTT.

The V call is TRBV2, the J call TRBJ2-2; D is undetermined. Germline assignment: CDR1 SNHLY and CDR2 FYNNEI. V lost 4 bases, J lost 1 base, and 7 bases lay in between. This CDR3 spans 14 amino acids. CDR3 amino acids: CASSVSGNTGELFF. CDR3 in DNA: TGTGCCAGCAGTGTCTCCGGGAACACCGGGGAGCTGTTTTTT.

In its sample, this clonotype was seen a few times. This rearrangement joins TRBV5-1 to TRBJ1-2, with 12 bases fitting TRBD1. Germline CDR1 reads SGHRS; CDR2 reads YFSETQ. CDR3 size: 17 residues. The V gene end was trimmed by 1 base and the J gene end by 6 bases; junction bases not matched to a gene: 10. The CDR3 reads CASSLYRSGTGGDGYTF. The CDR3 nucleotides read TGCGCCAGCAGCTTGTACCGCTCCGGGACAGGGGGCGATGGCTACACCTTC.

This clonotype was counted between two and nine times. The chain carries TRBV6-6 and TRBJ1-6, with D possibly matching TRBD1 (5 bases). Trimming took 10 bases from V and 17 from J, leaving 24 bases between them. This CDR3 comprises 13 residues. Germline V gene lookup returns CDR1 MNHNY and CDR2 SVGAGI (reference sequence). CDR3: CATTKGNPEPIHF. In nucleotides, the CDR3 is TGTGCCACCACAAAGGGGAACCCCGAGCCTATCCACTTT.

About this clonotype itself: The junction shows a germline mismatch at one end, possibly a read error. In nucleotides, the CDR3 is TGTGCCAGCAGCCAGAGGGAGTCGAGCACCGGGGAGCTGTTTTTT. It translates to CASSQRESSTGELFF. V and J are TRBV5-1 and TRBJ2-2; a weak D match, TRBD2 (5 bases). CDR3 length equals 15 residues. Germline CDR1 is SGHRS and CDR2 is YFSETQ.

The table lists this clonotype with a few counts. The chain uses TRBV28 and TRBJ1-5; the match to TRBD1 covers 7 bases. V lost 3 bases to trimming and J lost 7 bases; unmatched junction nucleotides: 6. The CDR3 extends over 14 amino acids. CDR1 is MDHEN and CDR2 is SYDVKM in the germline V gene. CDR3 bases: TGTGCCAGCAGTTTTGGGCAGGGACAGCAGCCCCAGCATTTT. Amino acid sequence: CASSFGQGQQPQHF.

This clonotype was observed a handful of times. The chain uses TRBV7-9 and TRBJ2-7; 7 bases match TRBD1. V lost 5 bases, J lost 3 bases, and 7 bases stayed unmatched. The V gene's germline CDR1 is SEHNR and CDR2 FQNEAQ (reference sequence). The CDR3 is 14 residues long. The CDR3 nucleotides read TGTGCCAGCAGCCCGGGACAGATGAACTACGAGCAGTACTTC. Encoded protein: CASSPGQMNYEQYF.

There are many counts of this clonotype. The V gene is TRBV29-1, the J gene TRBJ2-7; 7 bases match TRBD1. The J segment lost 2 bases and the V segment lost 4 bases, leaving 2 bases of the junction unmatched. This CDR3 contains 12 residues. Germline V gene data show CDR1 as SQVTM and CDR2 as ANQGSEA. For the CDR3, the DNA is TGCAGCGTTGTGGGACAGACCTACGAGCAGTACTTC. Protein product: CSVVGQTYEQYF.

This clonotype was counted a few times. J is TRBJ2-1 and V is TRBV3-1; D is undetermined. Trimming shortened V by 3 bases and J by 1 base, and 7 bases separated the two germline ends. The germline gives CDR1 LGHDT, CDR2 YNNKEL (reference sequence). The CDR3 totals 14 residues. CDR3 residues: CASSHAVSYNEQFF. The CDR3 DNA reads as TGTGCCAGCAGCCATGCAGTGTCCTACAATGAGCAGTTCTTC.

The chain recombines TRBV7-2 with TRBJ2-1; TRBD1 matches 8 bases. Germline CDR1 and CDR2: SGHTA and FQGNSA. After removal of 7 bases from V and 3 bases from J, the junction contained 5 bases not matched to a gene. The CDR3 has 14 amino acids. In DNA form, the CDR3 reads TGTGCCAGCACGGGCAGGGGGCACTACAATGAGCAGTTCTTC. Its protein is CASTGRGHYNEQFF.

The chain couples TRBV2 to TRBJ1-1; D is unresolved. The CDR3 extends over 14 amino acids. Trimming cost V 5 bases and J 3 bases, with 13 bases left between them. CDR1 SNHLY and CDR2 FYNNEI come from the germline V gene. The CDR3 DNA reads as TGTGCCAGCAGTCCCCCCCCTGAGGACACTGAAGCTTTCTTT. Encoded protein: CASSPPPEDTEAFF. The full variable domain, its missing parts supplied by reference TRBV2 and TRBJ1-1, is EPEVTQTPSHQVTQMGQEVILRCVPISNHLYFYWYRQILGQKVEFLVSFYNNEISEKSEIFDDQFSVERPDGSNFTLKIRSTKLEDSAMYFCASSPPPEDTEAFFGQGTRLTVV.

With regard to this clonotype: A much larger clone differs by one base, so this may be a read error. This chain connects TRBV6-2 or TRBV6-3 to TRBJ2-5; TRBD2 matches at 12 bases. Germline CDR1 reads MNHEY; CDR2 reads SVGEGT. The CDR3 consists of 14 residues. V lost 5 bases and J lost 11; bases outside the gene matches: 9. CDR3 coding DNA: TGTGCCAGCAGTGGACTAGCGGGGACCGATGAGCAGTACTTC. Translating gives CASSGLAGTDEQYF.

V usage is TRBV12-3 or TRBV12-4 and J usage is TRBJ2-7, with no clear D. The CDR3 is 14 residues long. V gave up 2 bases and J gave up 1 base, with 9 bases separating them. This CDR3 reads CASSLWAASYEQYF. The CDR3 nucleotides read TGTGCCAGCAGTTTATGGGCTGCATCCTACGAGCAGTACTTC.

The chain links TRBV25-1 to TRBJ2-7; D unresolved. The J call may be faulty, since TRBJ2-5 better matches the DNA end. Per germline, CDR1 MGHDK and CDR2 SYGVNS. This CDR3 has 13 residues. The CDR3 DNA reads as TGTGCCAGCAGTATGACCAACAAAGAGACCCAGTACTTC. Its protein product is CASSMTNKETQYF.

This clonotype was picked up a small number of times. Written as DNA, the CDR3 is TGTGCCAGCAGTGATCAGTACAGCAATCAGCCCCAGCATTTT. Amino acids: CASSDQYSNQPQHF. The chain combines TRBV2 with TRBJ1-5; D unclear. The CDR3 runs 14 residues. The V end lost 3 bases, the J end lost 1 base, and 7 bases lay between the germline ends. The germline CDR1 and CDR2 sequences are SNHLY and FYNNEI.

With regard to this clonotype: With a much larger clone just one base away, this may be a read error. The chain couples TRBV6-2 or TRBV6-3 to TRBJ2-4; 7 bases line up with TRBD1. Gene TRBJ2-7 matches the end of the DNA better, so the J call may be wrong. The CDR3 has 15 amino acids. CDR1 is MNHEY and CDR2 is SVGEGT in the germline V gene. As DNA, the CDR3 is TGTGCCAGCAGGCTATCGACAGGGTGGTGGGCCGAGCAGTACTTC. Its protein product is CASRLSTGWWAEQYF.

This clonotype appeared a few times. V usage is TRBV7-2 and J usage is TRBJ2-3; no clear D. Germline CDR1 reads SGHTA; CDR2 reads FQGNSA. The CDR3 length is 16 residues. V was cut by 6 bases and J by 0 bases, with 16 bases left in between. In DNA, the CDR3 is TGTGCCAGCAGTCGTGAAAGCGCCCTTAGCACAGATACGCAGTATTTT. This translates into CASSRESALSTDTQYF.

This sequence joins TRBV7-2 and TRBJ1-1; weak D call: TRBD1 (6 bases). This CDR3 is built from 13 residues. Trimming left V 5 bases short and J 8 bases short, with 15 bases between. CDR1 is SGHTA, CDR2 FQGNSA, per germline. The CDR3 is CASSKGGGGEAFF. CDR3 bases: TGTGCCAGCAGCAAAGGGGGAGGGGGAGAAGCTTTCTTT.

In this sample, this clonotype turned up a few times. The rearrangement joins TRBV20-1 to TRBJ2-1, with TRBD2 matching 12 bases. This CDR3 is 14 amino acids long. J lost 3 bases, V lost 6 bases, and 3 bases had no gene match. Germline lookup yields CDR1 DFQATT and CDR2 SNEGSKA (reference sequence). CDR3 DNA sequence: TGCAGTGCGCTAGCGGGGGGGGACTACAATGAGCAGTTCTTC. It encodes CSALAGGDYNEQFF.

V is TRBV14 and J is TRBJ1-2, with a weak D call TRBD1 (5 bases). This CDR3 contains 13 residues. Deletions cut 5 bases from V and 7 bases from J, with 14 bases between. Germline V gives CDR1 SGHDN, CDR2 FVKESK. CDR3 residues: CASSKVAGIGYTF. The DNA of the CDR3 is TGTGCCAGCAGCAAAGTGGCAGGGATTGGCTACACCTTC.

The chain has TRBV6-2 or TRBV6-3 and TRBJ2-1; D perhaps matches TRBD1 (5 bases). Trimming took off 6 bases at V and 5 bases at J, with 8 bases between the two ends. The CDR3 covers 12 residues. CDR1 is MNHEY and CDR2 is SVGEGT in the germline V gene. Here the CDR3 reads CASRATDNEQFF. The CDR3 DNA follows: TGTGCCAGCAGGGCGACAGACAATGAGCAGTTCTTC.